This note documents a single TCR beta chain sequence. Compared with germline, one end of the junction differs, possibly owing to a read error. The data derive from a study of brain T cells in children with intractable seizures. TCRdb's copy holds only in-frame clones and misses some; the assay was immunoSEQ multiplex PCR. The table records around 20,000 clones, roughly 92% of them present only once. The CDR3 extends over 13 amino acids. The chain joins TRBV12-3 or TRBV12-4 to TRBJ2-1; tentative D call: TRBD2 (6 bases). The receptor's source is a boy aged 5 to 17 with focal cortical dysplasia and intractable seizures. The source was peripheral blood, collected at surgery. In DNA form, the CDR3 reads TGTGCCAGCAGTTTCGACCGCCTACGGGAGAGGATCTTC. Encoded protein: CASSFDRLRERIF.